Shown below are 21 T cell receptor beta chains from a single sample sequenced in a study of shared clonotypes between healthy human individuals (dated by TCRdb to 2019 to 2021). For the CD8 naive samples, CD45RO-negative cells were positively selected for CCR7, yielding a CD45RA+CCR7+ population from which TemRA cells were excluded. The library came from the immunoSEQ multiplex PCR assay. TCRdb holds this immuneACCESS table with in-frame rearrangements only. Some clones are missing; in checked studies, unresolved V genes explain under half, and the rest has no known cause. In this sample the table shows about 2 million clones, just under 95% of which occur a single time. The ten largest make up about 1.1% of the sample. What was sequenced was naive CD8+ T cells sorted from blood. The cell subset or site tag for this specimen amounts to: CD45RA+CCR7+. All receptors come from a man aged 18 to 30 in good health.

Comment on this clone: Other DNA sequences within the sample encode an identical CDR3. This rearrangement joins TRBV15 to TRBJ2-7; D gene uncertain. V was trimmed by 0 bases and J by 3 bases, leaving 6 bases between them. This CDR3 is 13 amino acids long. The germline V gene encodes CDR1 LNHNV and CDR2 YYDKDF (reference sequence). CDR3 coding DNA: TGTGCCACCAGCAGAGATAGACACTACGAGCAGTACTTC. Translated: CATSRDRHYEQYF.

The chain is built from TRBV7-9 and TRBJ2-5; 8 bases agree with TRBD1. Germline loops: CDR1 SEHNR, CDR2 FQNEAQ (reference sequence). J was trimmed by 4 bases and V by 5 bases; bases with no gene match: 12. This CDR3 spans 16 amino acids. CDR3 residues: CASSEAGQGSTETQYF. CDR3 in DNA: TGTGCCAGCAGCGAAGCTGGACAGGGAAGCACAGAGACCCAGTACTTC.

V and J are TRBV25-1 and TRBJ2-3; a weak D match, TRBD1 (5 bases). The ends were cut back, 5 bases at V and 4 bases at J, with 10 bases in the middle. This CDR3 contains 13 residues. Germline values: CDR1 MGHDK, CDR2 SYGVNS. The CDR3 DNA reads TGTGCCAGCAGTCAGGGATACCCAGATACGCAGTATTTT. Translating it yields CASSQGYPDTQYF.

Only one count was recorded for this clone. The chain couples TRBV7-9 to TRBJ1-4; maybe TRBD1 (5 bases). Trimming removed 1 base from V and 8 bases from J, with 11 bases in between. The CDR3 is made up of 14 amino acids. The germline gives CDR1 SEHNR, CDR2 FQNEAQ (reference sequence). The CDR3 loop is CASSLGAGTEKLFF. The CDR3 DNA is TGTGCCAGCAGCTTAGGCGCAGGGACCGAAAAACTGTTTTTT.

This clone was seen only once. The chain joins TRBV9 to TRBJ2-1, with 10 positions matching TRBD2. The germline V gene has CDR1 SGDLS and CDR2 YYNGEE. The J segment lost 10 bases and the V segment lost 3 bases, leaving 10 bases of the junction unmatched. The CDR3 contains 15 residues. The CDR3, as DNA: TGTGCCAGCAGCGCGGGACTAGCGTCAAACTCGGAGCAGTTCTTC. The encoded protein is CASSAGLASNSEQFF.

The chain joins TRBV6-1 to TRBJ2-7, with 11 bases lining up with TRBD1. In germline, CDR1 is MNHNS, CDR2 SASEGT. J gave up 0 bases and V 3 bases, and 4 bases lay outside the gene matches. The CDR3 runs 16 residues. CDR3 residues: CASSDRTGGNSYEQYF. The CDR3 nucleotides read TGTGCCAGCAGTGACCGGACAGGGGGCAACTCCTACGAGCAGTACTTC.

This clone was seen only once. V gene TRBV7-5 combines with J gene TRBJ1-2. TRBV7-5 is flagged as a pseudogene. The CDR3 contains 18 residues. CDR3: CARSVRPRDPGGNYGYTF. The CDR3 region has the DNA TGTGCCAGAAGCGTTAGACCCCGGGACCCCGGGGGAAACTATGGCTACACCTTC.

CDR3 nucleotides: TGTGCCAGCAGCCGGGACAGTCATGAAAACACCATATATTTT. Amino acid sequence: CASSRDSHENTIYF. The genes are TRBV5-6 and TRBJ1-3; TRBD1 agrees at 7 bases. The V segment lost 4 bases and the J segment 6 bases; nucleotides outside the gene matches: 7. CDR1 SGHDT and CDR2 YYEEEE come from the germline V gene. There are 14 residues in the CDR3.

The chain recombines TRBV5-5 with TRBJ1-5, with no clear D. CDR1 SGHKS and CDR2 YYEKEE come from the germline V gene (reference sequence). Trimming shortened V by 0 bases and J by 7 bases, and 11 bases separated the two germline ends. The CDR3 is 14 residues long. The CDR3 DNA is TGTGCCAGCAGCTTGGGGCCGATGATACAGCCCCAGCATTTT. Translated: CASSLGPMIQPQHF.

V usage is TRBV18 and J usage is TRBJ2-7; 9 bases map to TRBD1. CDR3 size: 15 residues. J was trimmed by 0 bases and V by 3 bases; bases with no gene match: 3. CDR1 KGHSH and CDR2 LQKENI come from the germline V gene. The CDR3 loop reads CASSPRDRASYEQYF. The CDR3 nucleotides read TGTGCCAGCTCACCGCGGGACAGGGCCTCCTACGAGCAGTACTTC.

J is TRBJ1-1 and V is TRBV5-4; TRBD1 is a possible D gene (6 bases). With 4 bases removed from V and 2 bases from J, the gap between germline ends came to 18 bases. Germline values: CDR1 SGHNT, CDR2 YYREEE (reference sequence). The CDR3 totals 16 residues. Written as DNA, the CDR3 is TGTGCCAGCAGCCGAGGGAGGGGGGACGACAACACTGAAGCTTTCTTT. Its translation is CASSRGRGDDNTEAFF. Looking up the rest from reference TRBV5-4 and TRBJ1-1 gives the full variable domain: ETGVTQSPTHLIKTRGQQVTLRCSSQSGHNTVSWYQQALGQGPQFIFQYYREEENGRGNFPPRFSGLQFPNYSSELNVNALELDDSALYLCASSRGRGDDNTEAFFGQGTRLTVV.

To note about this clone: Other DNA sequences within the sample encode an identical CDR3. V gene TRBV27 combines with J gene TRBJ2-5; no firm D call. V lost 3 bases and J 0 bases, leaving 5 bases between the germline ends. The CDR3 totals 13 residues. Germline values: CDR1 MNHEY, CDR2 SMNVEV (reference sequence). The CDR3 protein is CASSLAYQETQYF. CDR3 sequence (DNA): TGTGCCAGCAGTTTGGCATACCAAGAGACCCAGTACTTC.

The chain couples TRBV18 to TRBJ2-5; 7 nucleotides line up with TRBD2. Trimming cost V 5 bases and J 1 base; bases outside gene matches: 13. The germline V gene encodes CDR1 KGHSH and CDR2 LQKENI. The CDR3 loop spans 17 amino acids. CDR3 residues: CASSVSPTSLAQETQYF. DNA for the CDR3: TGTGCCAGCTCAGTGTCCCCGACTAGCCTGGCCCAAGAGACCCAGTACTTC.

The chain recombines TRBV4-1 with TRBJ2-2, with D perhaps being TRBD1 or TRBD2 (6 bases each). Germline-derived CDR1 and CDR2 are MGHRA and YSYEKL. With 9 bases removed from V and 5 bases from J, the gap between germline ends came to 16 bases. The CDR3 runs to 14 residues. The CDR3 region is CASEGGSGTGELFF. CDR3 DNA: TGCGCCAGTGAGGGGGGATCGGGTACCGGGGAGCTGTTTTTT.

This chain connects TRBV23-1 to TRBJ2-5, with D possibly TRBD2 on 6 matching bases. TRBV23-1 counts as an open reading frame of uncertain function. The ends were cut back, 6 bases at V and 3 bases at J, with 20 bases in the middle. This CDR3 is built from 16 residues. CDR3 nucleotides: TGCGCCAGCAGGTCCCTGGGACTCCCAAAGGAAGAGACCCAGTACTTC. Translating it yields CASRSLGLPKEETQYF.

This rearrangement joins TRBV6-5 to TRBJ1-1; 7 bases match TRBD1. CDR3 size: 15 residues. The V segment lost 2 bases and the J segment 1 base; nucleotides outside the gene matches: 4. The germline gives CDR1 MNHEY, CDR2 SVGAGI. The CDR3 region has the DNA TGTGCCAGCAGTTACGCCTGGACAGGGAACACTGAAGCTTTCTTT. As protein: CASSYAWTGNTEAFF.

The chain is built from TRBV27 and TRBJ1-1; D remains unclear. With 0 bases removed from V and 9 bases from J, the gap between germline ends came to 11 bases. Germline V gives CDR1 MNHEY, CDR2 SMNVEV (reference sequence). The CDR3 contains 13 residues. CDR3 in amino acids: CASSLSHGYQAFF. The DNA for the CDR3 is TGTGCCAGCAGTTTATCGCACGGCTACCAAGCTTTCTTT.

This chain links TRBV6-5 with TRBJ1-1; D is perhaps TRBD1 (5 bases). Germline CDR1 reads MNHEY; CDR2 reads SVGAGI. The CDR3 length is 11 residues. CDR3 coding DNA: TGTGCTATTGGGGGAGACACTGAAGCTTTCTTT. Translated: CAIGGDTEAFF.

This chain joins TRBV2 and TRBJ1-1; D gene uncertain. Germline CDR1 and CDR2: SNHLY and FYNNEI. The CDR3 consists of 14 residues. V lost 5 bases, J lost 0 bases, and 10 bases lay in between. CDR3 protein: CASSYSLVNTEAFF. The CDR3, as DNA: TGTGCCAGCAGTTACTCCCTTGTGAACACTGAAGCTTTCTTT.

The DNA for the CDR3 is TGCAGCGTTGACCCCCTCATGACTAGCGGGGAAGAGACCCAGTACTTC. Its translation: CSVDPLMTSGEETQYF. The rearrangement links TRBV29-1 to TRBJ2-5, with TRBD2 matching 11 bases. Germline-derived CDR1 and CDR2 are SQVTM and ANQGSEA. This CDR3 comprises 16 residues. V shed 3 bases and J 3 bases; nucleotides not matched to a gene: 9.

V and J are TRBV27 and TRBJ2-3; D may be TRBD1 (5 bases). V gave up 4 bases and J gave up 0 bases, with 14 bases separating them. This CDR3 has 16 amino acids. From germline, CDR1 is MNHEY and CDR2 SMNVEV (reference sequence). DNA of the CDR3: TGTGCCAGCAGTTCGTTACAGGTGTTAAGCACAGATACGCAGTATTTT. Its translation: CASSSLQVLSTDTQYF.